The 25 T cell receptor beta chains below come from one sample, sequenced in a study of blood T cell repertoires in COVID-19. Libraries were prepared by immunoSEQ multiplex PCR; TCRdb keeps only in-frame clonotypes and omits some of them. The top ten hold about 26% of the sample, which has around 56,000 clones, about 76% seen once. Sequencing was carried out using peripheral blood. The receptors originated from a woman at least 80 years old with active or convalescent COVID-19.

The CDR3 protein is CASSSMTGGISQPQHF. The DNA for the CDR3 is TGTGCCAGCAGTTCGATGACAGGGGGTATTAGTCAGCCCCAGCATTTT. V gene TRBV5-6 combines with J gene TRBJ1-5; 9 bases match TRBD1. The J segment lost 6 bases and the V segment lost 5 bases, leaving 12 bases of the junction unmatched. Germline V lookup: CDR1 SGHDT, CDR2 YYEEEE. This CDR3 has 16 residues.

There are many counts of this clone. V usage is TRBV4-1 and J usage is TRBJ2-1; a possible D gene is TRBD2 (6 bases). The germline V and J ends were trimmed by 8 bases and 7 bases, with 18 bases remaining between them. The length of the CDR3 is 14 residues. CDR1 MGHRA and CDR2 YSYEKL come from the germline V gene. CDR3 in amino acids: CASGSGAGSNEQFF. The CDR3 DNA follows: TGCGCCAGCGGGTCCGGTGCGGGGTCGAATGAGCAGTTCTTC.

The chain couples TRBV6-1 to TRBJ1-5, with 8 bases identical to TRBD1. Germline assignment: CDR1 MNHNS and CDR2 SASEGT. The CDR3 consists of 19 residues. Trimming at V came to 1 base and at J to 0 bases, leaving 11 bases not matched to a gene. The CDR3 bases are TGTGCCAGCAGTGAAGAGGTCAGGGGGCGGGCGAATAGCAATCAGCCCCAGCATTTT. Protein sequence: CASSEEVRGRANSNQPQHF.

Only a few counts were recorded for this clone. This sequence joins TRBV15 and TRBJ2-2, with D possibly matching TRBD2 (5 bases). The CDR3 runs 16 residues. Trimming shortened V by 1 base and J by 7 bases, and 16 bases separated the two germline ends. Germline values: CDR1 LNHNV, CDR2 YYDKDF (reference sequence). CDR3 protein: CATSRGLTGLSGELFF. The CDR3 nucleotides are TGTGCCACCAGCAGAGGCCTTACGGGGTTGAGCGGGGAGCTGTTTTTT.

The CDR3 sequence is CASSQARVSTEAFF. As DNA, the CDR3 is TGTGCCAGCAGCCAAGCCCGGGTTTCCACTGAAGCTTTCTTT. This chain uses TRBV7-9 with TRBJ1-1; D gene unclear. Germline loops: CDR1 SEHNR, CDR2 FQNEAQ (reference sequence). CDR3 size: 14 residues. Trimming took 5 bases from V and 4 from J, leaving 14 bases between them.

The gene calls are TRBV24-1 and TRBJ2-1; 7 bases fit TRBD1. This CDR3 has 15 residues. Germline V lookup: CDR1 KGHDR, CDR2 SFDVKD. With 2 bases clipped from V and 7 bases from J, the junction kept 7 bases outside the gene matches. CDR3 amino acids: CATSDSRQGGNEQFF. The CDR3 DNA sequence: TGTGCCACCAGTGATTCCAGACAGGGCGGGAATGAGCAGTTCTTC.

Of note for this clone: A junction end diverges from the germline sequence, so it may reflect a read error. The chain couples TRBV19 to TRBJ1-5; 8 nucleotides match TRBD1. The length of the CDR3 is 15 residues. Germline values: CDR1 LNHDA, CDR2 SQIVND (reference sequence). CDR3 DNA: TGTGCCAGTAGCATAGAGGACAGGGCTAATCAGCCCCAGCATTTT. Residues: CASSIEDRANQPQHF. The entire variable domain, with the rest obtained from reference TRBV19 and TRBJ1-5, is as follows: DGGITQSPKYLFRKEGQNVTLSCEQNLNHDAMYWYRQDPGQGLRLIYYSQIVNDFQKGDIAEGYSVSREKKESFPLTVTSAQKNPTAFYLCASSIEDRANQPQHFGDGTRLSIL.

The chain is built from TRBV6-6 and TRBJ2-1; maybe TRBD2 (6 bases). The V end was cut by 6 bases, the J end by 10 bases, with 22 bases between. Germline CDR1 and CDR2: MNHNY and SVGAGI (reference sequence). The CDR3 is made up of 15 amino acids. The CDR3 loop reads CASRPGEASPGEQFF. The DNA of the CDR3 is TGTGCCAGCAGACCCGGGGAGGCCAGTCCAGGAGAGCAGTTCTTC.

The chain carries TRBV25-1 and TRBJ2-1, with TRBD2 matching over 16 bases. Germline CDR1 reads MGHDK; CDR2 reads SYGVNS. Trimming cost V 6 bases and J 4 bases; bases outside gene matches: 6. The CDR3 loop spans 17 amino acids. CDR3 nucleotides: TGTGCCAGCAGGGGGACTAGCGGGGGGGCCAATTACAATGAGCAGTTCTTC. Protein sequence: CASRGTSGGANYNEQFF.

V usage is TRBV20-1 and J usage is TRBJ1-1; D is unclear. V shed 2 bases and J shed 6 bases, with 7 bases lying between them. Per the germline V gene, CDR1 is DFQATT and CDR2 is SNEGSKA (reference sequence). The CDR3 totals 11 residues. The CDR3, as DNA: TGCAGTGCTAGAAAACACGCTGAAGCTTTCTTT. Amino acid sequence: CSARKHAEAFF.

The gene calls are TRBV7-6 and TRBJ1-2; TRBD1 matches 8 bases. The germline V gene encodes CDR1 SGHVS and CDR2 FNYEAQ. The CDR3 covers 15 residues. With V trimmed by 0 bases and J by 3 bases, 3 bases remained unmatched. For the CDR3, the DNA is TGTGCCAGCAGCTTAGCGTCGACAGGGGACTATGGCTACACCTTC. Its translation: CASSLASTGDYGYTF.

The rearrangement links TRBV11-2 to TRBJ2-2; D remains ambiguous. The CDR3 totals 16 residues. Trimming removed 5 bases from V and 2 bases from J, with 15 bases in between. Germline CDR1 SGHAT, CDR2 FQNNGV. CDR3 DNA sequence: TGTGCCAGCAGCCCCGCAACTGGCGGTAACACCGGGGAGCTGTTTTTT. Translating it yields CASSPATGGNTGELFF.

This chain connects TRBV7-3 to TRBJ2-1, with 11 nucleotides matching TRBD2. The germline CDR1 and CDR2 sequences are SGHTA and FQGTGA. J lost 5 bases, V lost 5 bases, and 14 bases had no gene match. This CDR3 comprises 18 residues. The CDR3 is CASSVPLAGGGLNNEQFF. CDR3 nucleotide sequence: TGTGCCAGCAGCGTTCCTCTAGCGGGGGGAGGTTTGAACAATGAGCAGTTCTTC.

With respect to this clone: Germline and junction disagree at one end, which may indicate a read error. V and J are TRBV5-3 and TRBJ1-1; D perhaps matches TRBD1 (5 bases). TRBV5-3 is identified as an open reading frame with a role that is uncertain. The CDR3 sequence is 13 residues long. The CDR3 reads CARSPHNRYRVLF. As DNA, the CDR3 is TGTGCCAGAAGCCCCCACAACAGGTATAGAGTCCTCTTT.

The chain links TRBV4-1 to TRBJ2-3; D is unclear. Germline lookup yields CDR1 MGHRA and CDR2 YSYEKL. CDR3 length: 15 residues. Trimming took off 2 bases at V and 1 base at J, with 10 bases between the two ends. CDR3 in DNA: TGCGCCAGCAGCCAAAACCCCGGAGGCACAGATACGCAGTATTTT. Translation gives CASSQNPGGTDTQYF.

The CDR3 region has the DNA TGTGCCAGCAGCCAAGGGACAGGGCTCAACGAGCAGTACTTC. As protein: CASSQGTGLNEQYF. The V call is TRBV4-2, the J call TRBJ2-7, with TRBD1 matching over 8 bases. The germline gives CDR1 LGHNA, CDR2 YNFKEQ. This CDR3 region has 14 residues. The trim removed 1 base at V and 5 bases at J, leaving 4 bases unmatched.

The chain joins TRBV19 to TRBJ2-6, with 10 positions matching TRBD2. Unmatched junction bases numbered 15, after V lost 4 bases and J lost 0 bases. This CDR3 region has 21 residues. From germline, CDR1 is LNHDA and CDR2 SQIVND (reference sequence). This CDR3 is CASSTRGRSLAGGSGANVLTF. The CDR3 nucleotides are TGTGCCAGTAGTACGCGAGGGAGATCTTTAGCGGGGGGCTCTGGGGCCAACGTCCTGACTTTC. Full variable domain (missing parts from reference TRBV19 and TRBJ2-6): DGGITQSPKYLFRKEGQNVTLSCEQNLNHDAMYWYRQDPGQGLRLIYYSQIVNDFQKGDIAEGYSVSREKKESFPLTVTSAQKNPTAFYLCASSTRGRSLAGGSGANVLTFGAGSRLTVL.

The chain employs TRBV19 and TRBJ1-2; D remains ambiguous. This CDR3 has 14 residues. V dropped 5 bases and J dropped 0 bases, with 10 bases sitting between them. Germline assignment: CDR1 LNHDA and CDR2 SQIVND (reference sequence). CDR3 coding DNA: TGTGCCAGTAGTTTTAGAAGAGCTAACTATGGCTACACCTTC. The encoded protein is CASSFRRANYGYTF.

The sample holds a few counts of this clone. This rearrangement joins TRBV4-3 to TRBJ1-1; maybe TRBD1 (5 bases). Germline CDR1 reads LGHNA; CDR2 reads YSLEER. The germline V and J ends were trimmed by 4 bases and 2 bases, with 11 bases remaining between them. The CDR3 extends over 14 amino acids. CDR3 residues: CASSRTPQNTEAFF. Here the CDR3 DNA reads TGCGCCAGCAGCCGGACACCTCAAAACACTGAAGCTTTCTTT.

This chain uses TRBV11-2 with TRBJ1-1; 9 bases agree with TRBD1. CDR1 is SGHAT, CDR2 FQNNGV, per germline. The junction had 13 bases not matched to a gene; V was cut back by 6 bases and J by 5 bases. The CDR3 extends over 16 amino acids. DNA for the CDR3: TGTGCCAGCAGGCCCCGTCTTGGGACAGGGTGGACTGAAGCTTTCTTT. Amino acid sequence: CASRPRLGTGWTEAFF.

The chain links TRBV29-1 to TRBJ1-1; 11 positions agree with TRBD1. The length of the CDR3 is 14 residues. V shed 6 bases, J shed 4 bases, and the junction held 7 bases outside the gene matches. Germline CDR1 SQVTM, CDR2 ANQGSEA. The CDR3 reads CSVRTGGISTEAFF. DNA for the CDR3: TGCAGCGTCAGGACAGGGGGCATTTCCACTGAAGCTTTCTTT. Based on the CDR3 plus reference TRBV29-1 and TRBJ1-1, the full variable domain is SAVISQKPSRDICQRGTSLTIQCQVDSQVTMMFWYRQQPGQSLTLIATANQGSEATYESGFVIDKFPISRPNLTFSTLTVSNMSPEDSSIYLCSVRTGGISTEAFFGQGTRLTVV.

This clone was observed a handful of times. Other DNA sequences in this specimen translate into the identical CDR3. Here the CDR3 DNA reads TGCGCCAGCAGCCAAGATTTGCGGGGGAACTATGGCTACACCTTC. This encodes CASSQDLRGNYGYTF. The rearrangement uses TRBV4-1 and TRBJ1-2; D may be TRBD1 (5 bases). CDR1 is MGHRA and CDR2 is YSYEKL in the germline V gene. V shed 0 bases and J shed 2 bases, with 10 bases lying between them. This CDR3 comprises 15 residues.

The gene calls are TRBV3-1 (or the pseudogene TRBV3-2) and TRBJ2-7, with TRBD1 matching over 10 bases. Germline V gives CDR1 LGHDT, CDR2 YNNKEL (reference sequence). Unmatched junction bases numbered 3, after V lost 0 bases and J lost 7 bases. This CDR3 is built from 14 residues. The CDR3 here is CASSQDGTGEEQYF. The CDR3 region has the DNA TGTGCCAGCAGCCAAGATGGGACAGGGGAGGAGCAGTACTTC.

This clone was observed once. The rearrangement joins TRBV28 to TRBJ2-6; TRBD2 is a possible D gene (5 bases). Germline V lookup: CDR1 MDHEN, CDR2 SYDVKM. Trimming took off 4 bases at V and 3 bases at J, with 13 bases between the two ends. The CDR3 is made up of 16 amino acids. CDR3 nucleotides: TGTGCCAGCAGTTCCTCCTCGGGAATTGGGGCCAACGTCCTGACTTTC. This sequence encodes CASSSSSGIGANVLTF.

This clone came up once. DNA of the CDR3: TGTGCCACCAGTGAGGGCCCAGTCCAGGGTGGTTCGCTGTTTTTT. Translated: CATSEGPVQGGSLFF. V and J are TRBV24-1 and TRBJ1-4; TRBD1 might be the D (5 bases). The CDR3 has 15 amino acids. V was shortened by 4 bases and J by 14 bases, with 22 bases between the two germline ends. Germline CDR1 and CDR2: KGHDR and SFDVKD.